Each of the 17 T cell receptor beta chains below was sequenced from the same sample in a study of T cell repertoires in cytomegalovirus infection. TCRdb re-analysed the reads in MiXCR, keeping a single row per CDR3 protein. The repertoire consists of a few hundred thousand distinct CDR3 sequences, with about 17% occurring once and the leading ten covering around 11%. The sample consisted of PBMCs. These receptors were taken from a human donor in good health (CMV status not recorded). Some clones in this sample may be carry-over from other donors' samples.

This clonotype was counted only a few times. The J gene is TRBJ2-3, the V gene TRBV3-1; 7 bases are a match to TRBD1. This CDR3 has 14 amino acids. The V segment lost 5 bases and the J segment 4 bases; nucleotides outside the gene matches: 6. CDR1 is LGHDT and CDR2 is YNNKEL in the germline V gene (reference sequence). Written as DNA, the CDR3 is TGTGCCAGCAGCGTGGGACAGTGGGCAGATACGCAGTATTTT. Translation gives CASSVGQWADTQYF.

In its sample, this clonotype was seen a few times. The chain uses TRBV15 and TRBJ1-4; 11 bases agree with TRBD1. The CDR3 is 14 amino acids. The germline V gene encodes CDR1 LNHNV and CDR2 YYDKDF (reference sequence). The J segment lost 8 bases and the V segment lost 3 bases, leaving 2 bases of the junction unmatched. In DNA form, the CDR3 reads TGTGCCACCAGCAGGGACAGGGGGCAGGAAAAACTGTTTTTT. Protein sequence: CATSRDRGQEKLFF.

CDR3 sequence (DNA): TGTGCCAGCAGCTCGAGTGGGGGGGTGAACACTGAAGCTTTCTTT. Protein sequence: CASSSSGGVNTEAFF. This chain connects TRBV11-3 to TRBJ1-1, with a weak D call TRBD1 (5 bases). This CDR3 contains 15 residues. The V end lost 4 bases, the J end lost 0 bases, and 12 bases lay between the germline ends. CDR1 and CDR2 from the germline V gene are SGHNT and YENEEA.

The genes are TRBV9 and TRBJ2-3; D is possibly TRBD1 (5 bases). This CDR3 region has 15 residues. CDR1 and CDR2 from the germline V gene are SGDLS and YYNGEE. Trimming removed 4 bases from V and 7 bases from J, with 19 bases in between. In DNA form, the CDR3 reads TGTGCCAGCAGCCCACAGGTTCAAATGGAAAATACGCAGTATTTT. Translation: CASSPQVQMENTQYF.

This clonotype occurred once. The V and J genes are TRBV6-6 and TRBJ2-1; possible D gene TRBD2, 7 bases. Germline assignment: CDR1 MNHNY and CDR2 SVGAGI (reference sequence). Trimming took off 0 bases at V and 5 bases at J, with 14 bases between the two ends. CDR3 length: 16 residues. The CDR3 DNA reads TGTGCCAGCAGTTACTCGATAAAGCGGGACAACAATGAGCAGTTCTTC. Protein: CASSYSIKRDNNEQFF.

The rearrangement links TRBV20-1 to TRBJ2-7; D is perhaps TRBD1 or TRBD2 (5 bases each). This CDR3 is 15 amino acids long. The V end was cut by 0 bases, the J end by 6 bases, with 18 bases between. In germline, CDR1 is DFQATT, CDR2 SNEGSKA (reference sequence). The CDR3 region is CSARDVVGTFIEQYF. CDR3 DNA: TGCAGTGCTAGAGATGTTGTGGGGACCTTTATCGAGCAGTACTTC.

This clonotype showed up many times. The J gene is TRBJ1-2, the V gene TRBV20-1, with unresolved D. The germline V gene encodes CDR1 DFQATT and CDR2 SNEGSKA (reference sequence). This CDR3 has 14 amino acids. Trimming removed 1 base at V and 1 base at J, with 10 bases between. The CDR3 sequence is CSARGGMDNYGYTF. The CDR3 nucleotides read TGCAGTGCTAGAGGAGGGATGGATAACTATGGCTACACCTTC.

This chain connects TRBV6-1 to TRBJ2-3; D is unclear. Between the trimmed V and J ends, which lost 7 bases and 2 bases, there was a span of 19 bases. This CDR3 region has 16 residues. Germline CDR1 is MNHNS and CDR2 is SASEGT. CDR3 loop: CASILPTAQYTDTQYF. CDR3 nucleotides: TGTGCCAGCATTCTCCCGACCGCGCAATACACAGATACGCAGTATTTT.

This clonotype was detected ten times or more. The J gene is TRBJ2-6, the V gene TRBV6-2 or TRBV6-3, with D perhaps TRBD2 (6 bases). In germline, CDR1 is MNHEY, CDR2 SVGEGT. Trimming pared 3 bases from V and 1 base from J, leaving 7 bases between. The CDR3 contains 15 residues. The CDR3 DNA sequence: TGTGCCAGCAGTTATGGAGGGTCTGGGGCCAACGTCCTGACTTTC. This gives the protein CASSYGGSGANVLTF.

In nucleotides, the CDR3 is TGCAGTGCTAGCAGACAGGGGATTTACGATGAGCAGTTCTTC. Translation gives CSASRQGIYDEQFF. The chain recombines TRBV20-1 with TRBJ2-1, with 8 bases lining up with TRBD1. This CDR3 has 14 residues. Germline V gives CDR1 DFQATT, CDR2 SNEGSKA (reference sequence). J was trimmed by 8 bases and V by 3 bases; bases with no gene match: 9.

This clonotype was seen only a few times. The chain links TRBV6-6 to TRBJ1-2; 9 nucleotides agree with TRBD1. This CDR3 has 13 amino acids. The V gene's germline CDR1 is MNHNY and CDR2 SVGAGI (reference sequence). Trimming at V came to 3 bases and at J to 10 bases, leaving 6 bases not matched to a gene. In DNA, the CDR3 is TGTGCCAGCAGTTATTCACAGGGGGCGCCCTACACCTTC. Amino acids: CASSYSQGAPYTF.

This clonotype has a count of ten or more. This chain links TRBV4-1 with TRBJ1-5; 7 nucleotides line up with TRBD1. The V and J ends lost 4 bases and 0 bases, in that order; junction bases with no gene match: 6. Germline V gene data show CDR1 as MGHRA and CDR2 as YSYEKL. The CDR3 is 16 residues long. The CDR3 loop is CASSLGTADSNQPQHF. The DNA of the CDR3 is TGCGCCAGCAGCCTTGGGACAGCGGATAGCAATCAGCCCCAGCATTTT.

The chain is built from TRBV6-1 and TRBJ2-3, with D tentatively TRBD2 (5 bases). Trimming cost V 0 bases and J 4 bases, with 17 bases left between them. Germline loops: CDR1 MNHNS, CDR2 SASEGT. The CDR3 is 17 amino acids. The DNA of the CDR3 is TGTGCCAGCAGTGAAGCCTTCGGGGTCATGATGGCAGATACGCAGTATTTT. Translated, it gives CASSEAFGVMMADTQYF.

This clonotype has a handful of counts. The chain combines TRBV7-9 with TRBJ1-1, with D tentatively TRBD1 (6 bases). This CDR3 has 13 residues. Germline values: CDR1 SEHNR, CDR2 FQNEAQ (reference sequence). Trimming shortened V by 5 bases and J by 8 bases, and 15 bases separated the two germline ends. The CDR3 here is CASSQMRGGEAFF. Written as DNA, the CDR3 is TGTGCCAGCAGCCAAATGCGGGGGGGCGAAGCTTTCTTT.

This clonotype was counted many times. V usage is TRBV10-3 and J usage is TRBJ2-6, with 15 bases identical to TRBD2. CDR1 ENHRY and CDR2 SYGVKD come from the germline V gene. The V segment lost 6 bases and the J segment 1 base; nucleotides outside the gene matches: 7. The CDR3 is 19 amino acids. The CDR3 nucleotides read TGTGCCATCAGGCGGACTAGCGGGGGGGCGGGATCTGGGGCCAACGTCCTGACTTTC. Its protein product is CAIRRTSGGAGSGANVLTF.

In its sample, this clonotype was seen many times. The J gene is TRBJ1-1, the V gene TRBV19; TRBD1 matches 7 bases. The V gene end was trimmed by 4 bases and the J gene end by 5 bases; junction bases not matched to a gene: 4. This CDR3 contains 13 residues. The germline V gene has CDR1 LNHDA and CDR2 SQIVND (reference sequence). This chain's CDR3 is CASSKDRDTEAFF. DNA of the CDR3: TGTGCCAGTAGTAAAGACAGGGATACTGAAGCTTTCTTT.

This clonotype has a single count. This chain joins TRBV5-4 and TRBJ2-5; TRBD1 matches 10 bases. CDR1 is SGHNT, CDR2 YYREEE, per germline (reference sequence). The CDR3 is 17 amino acids. J was trimmed by 1 base and V by 4 bases; bases with no gene match: 10. CDR3 sequence (DNA): TGTGCCAGCAGCGCCCGGGACAGGGGCCCCATCCAAGAGACCCAGTACTTC. As protein: CASSARDRGPIQETQYF.